The TCR beta chain described here comes from a study of blood T cell repertoires in COVID-19. The germline V gene has CDR1 MGHRA and CDR2 YSYEKL. The CDR3 is 16 amino acids. V shed 1 base, J shed 3 bases, and the junction held 5 bases outside the gene matches. Original handling: Estimation of nucleated cell counts relied on the amplification of reference gene primers. Data came from immunoSEQ multiplex PCR; TCRdb stores just in-frame clones and leaves some out. V and J calls plus clone size are reproduced from that table; the DNA served to infer D and trimming. The sample records 100,000 to 120,000 clones, more than 75% being singletons.

The V and J genes are TRBV4-1 and TRBJ2-5; 10 bases match TRBD2. The sample was peripheral blood. This receptor was identified in a man aged 40-55 years with acute or convalescent COVID-19. CDR3 in amino acids: CASSQVGLAGEETQYF. In nucleotides, the CDR3 is TGCGCCAGCAGCCAAGTCGGGCTAGCGGGGGAAGAGACCCAGTACTTC.